The sequence of this T cell receptor beta chain was determined in a study of Graves' ophthalmopathy and Graves' hyperthyroidism. With 3 bases removed from V and 9 bases from J, the gap between germline ends came to 12 bases. CDR1 is MNHEY, CDR2 SVGAGI, per germline. CDR3 size: 14 residues. This clonotype was detected only a few times. From RNA, the CDR3 regions of TCR beta chains were amplified and sequenced. HTBI-primed first-round RT-PCR preceded second-round multiplex PCR. MiXCR, applied by TCRdb to the multiplex PCR reads, yields one record per CDR3 protein. The table records about 1.2 million distinct CDR3 sequences, about 40% of them present only once.

The sequencing input was peripheral blood or thyroid tissue (not recorded which). The source is an adult man with Graves' hyperthyroidism. The rearrangement joins TRBV6-5 to TRBJ1-6, with D possibly being TRBD1 (5 bases). CDR3 sequence: CASSYGAVGSPLHF. CDR3 nucleotides: TGTGCCAGCAGTTATGGGGCGGTGGGTTCACCCCTCCACTTT.